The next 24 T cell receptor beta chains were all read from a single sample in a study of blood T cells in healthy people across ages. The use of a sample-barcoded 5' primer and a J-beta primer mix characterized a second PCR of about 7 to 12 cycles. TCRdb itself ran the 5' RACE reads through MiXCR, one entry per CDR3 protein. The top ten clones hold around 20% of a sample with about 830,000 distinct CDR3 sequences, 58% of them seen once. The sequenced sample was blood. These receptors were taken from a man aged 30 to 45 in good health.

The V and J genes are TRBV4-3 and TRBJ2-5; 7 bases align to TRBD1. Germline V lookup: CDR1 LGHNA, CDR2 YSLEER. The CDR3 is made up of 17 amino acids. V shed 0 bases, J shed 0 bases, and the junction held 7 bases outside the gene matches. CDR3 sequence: CASSQERSGGYQETQYF. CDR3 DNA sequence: TGCGCCAGCAGCCAAGAGCGCTCAGGGGGATACCAAGAGACCCAGTACTTC.

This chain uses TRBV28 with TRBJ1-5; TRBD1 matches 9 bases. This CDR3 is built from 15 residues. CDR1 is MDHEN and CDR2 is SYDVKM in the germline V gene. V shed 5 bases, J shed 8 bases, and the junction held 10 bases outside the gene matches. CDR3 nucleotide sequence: TGTGCCAGCAGTGCCCTAACAGGGGGCAGTGAGCCCCAGCATTTT. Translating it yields CASSALTGGSEPQHF.

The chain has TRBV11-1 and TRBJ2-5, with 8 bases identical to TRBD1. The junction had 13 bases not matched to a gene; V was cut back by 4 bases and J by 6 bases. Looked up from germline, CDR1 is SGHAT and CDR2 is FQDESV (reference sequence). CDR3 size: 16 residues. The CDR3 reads CASSSPHAGGGQTQYF. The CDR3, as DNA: TGTGCCAGCAGCTCCCCTCACGCAGGGGGCGGTCAGACCCAGTACTTC.

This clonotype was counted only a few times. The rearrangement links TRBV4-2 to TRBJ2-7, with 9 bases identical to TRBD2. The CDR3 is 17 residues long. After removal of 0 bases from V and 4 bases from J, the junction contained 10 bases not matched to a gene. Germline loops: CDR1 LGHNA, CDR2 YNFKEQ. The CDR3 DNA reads TGTGCCAGCAGCCAAGAAATAGGGACTAGCTATGCGTACGAGCAGTACTTC. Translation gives CASSQEIGTSYAYEQYF.

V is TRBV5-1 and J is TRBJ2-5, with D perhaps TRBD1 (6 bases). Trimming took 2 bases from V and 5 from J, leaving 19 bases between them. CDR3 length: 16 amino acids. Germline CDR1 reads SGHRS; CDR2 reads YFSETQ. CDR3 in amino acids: CASSFGSRTAVETQYF. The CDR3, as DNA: TGCGCCAGCAGCTTCGGTTCTAGGACAGCGGTTGAGACCCAGTACTTC.

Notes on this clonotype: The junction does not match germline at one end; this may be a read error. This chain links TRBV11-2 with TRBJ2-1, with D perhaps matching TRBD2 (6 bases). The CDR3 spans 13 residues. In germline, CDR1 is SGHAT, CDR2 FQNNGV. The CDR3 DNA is TGTGCCAACAGCTTAGGCCTAGCGAATGAGCAGTTCTTC. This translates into CANSLGLANEQFF.

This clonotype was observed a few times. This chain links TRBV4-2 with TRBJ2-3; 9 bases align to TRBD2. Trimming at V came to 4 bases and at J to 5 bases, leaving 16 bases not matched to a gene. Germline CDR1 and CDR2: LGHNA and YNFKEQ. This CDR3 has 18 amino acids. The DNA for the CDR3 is TGTGCCAGCAGCCCCACGCAACCTATAGCGGGAGAAGTAGATACGCAGTATTTT. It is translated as CASSPTQPIAGEVDTQYF.

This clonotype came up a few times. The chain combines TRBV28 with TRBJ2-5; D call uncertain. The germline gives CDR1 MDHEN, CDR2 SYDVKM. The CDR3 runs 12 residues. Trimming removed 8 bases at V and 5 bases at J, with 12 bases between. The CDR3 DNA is TGTGCCAGCCGTTCCTCGTTGGAGACCCAGTACTTC. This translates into CASRSSLETQYF.

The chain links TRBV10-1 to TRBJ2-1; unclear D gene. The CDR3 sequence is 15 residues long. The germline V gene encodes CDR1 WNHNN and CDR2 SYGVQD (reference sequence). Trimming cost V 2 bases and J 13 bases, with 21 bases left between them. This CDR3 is CASSEGGKPQETQFF. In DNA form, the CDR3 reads TGCGCCAGCAGTGAGGGTGGGAAGCCCCAAGAGACCCAGTTCTTC.

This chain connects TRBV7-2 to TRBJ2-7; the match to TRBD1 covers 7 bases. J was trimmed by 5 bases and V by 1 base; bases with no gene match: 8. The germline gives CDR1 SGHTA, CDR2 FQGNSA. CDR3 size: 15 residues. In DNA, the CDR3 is TGTGCCAGCAGCTTAGACGGGACAGCCCAAGACGAGCAGTACTTC. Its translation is CASSLDGTAQDEQYF. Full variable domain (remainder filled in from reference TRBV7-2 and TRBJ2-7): GAGVSQSPSNKVTEKGKDVELRCDPISGHTALYWYRQSLGQGLEFLIYFQGNSAPDKSGLPSDRFSAERTGGSVSTLTIQRTQQEDSAVYLCASSLDGTAQDEQYFGPGTRLTVT.

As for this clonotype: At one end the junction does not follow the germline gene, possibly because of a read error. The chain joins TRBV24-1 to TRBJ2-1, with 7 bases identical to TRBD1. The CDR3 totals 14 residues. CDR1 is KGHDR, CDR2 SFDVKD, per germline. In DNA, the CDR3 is TGTGCCACCGGTGAGCCTGGACAGGTCAATGAGCAGTTCTTC. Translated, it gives CATGEPGQVNEQFF.

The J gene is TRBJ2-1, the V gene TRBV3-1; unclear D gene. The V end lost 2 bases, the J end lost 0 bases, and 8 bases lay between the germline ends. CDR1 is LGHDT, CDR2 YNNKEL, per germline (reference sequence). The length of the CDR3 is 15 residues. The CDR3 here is CASSQFAASYNEQFF. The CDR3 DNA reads TGTGCCAGCAGCCAATTCGCGGCCTCCTACAATGAGCAGTTCTTC.

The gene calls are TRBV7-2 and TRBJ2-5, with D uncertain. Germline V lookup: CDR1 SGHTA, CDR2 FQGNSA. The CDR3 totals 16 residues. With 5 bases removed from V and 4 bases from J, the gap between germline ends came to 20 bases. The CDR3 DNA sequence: TGTGCCAGCAGCCCTATGGAGCGTACCTTGGGAGAGACCCAGTACTTC. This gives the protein CASSPMERTLGETQYF.

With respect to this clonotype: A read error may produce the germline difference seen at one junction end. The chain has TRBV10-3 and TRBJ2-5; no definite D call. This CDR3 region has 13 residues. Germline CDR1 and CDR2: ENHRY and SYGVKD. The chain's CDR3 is CAINGRPQETRYF. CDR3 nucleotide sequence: TGTGCCATCAATGGGCGTCCCCAAGAGACCCGGTACTTC.

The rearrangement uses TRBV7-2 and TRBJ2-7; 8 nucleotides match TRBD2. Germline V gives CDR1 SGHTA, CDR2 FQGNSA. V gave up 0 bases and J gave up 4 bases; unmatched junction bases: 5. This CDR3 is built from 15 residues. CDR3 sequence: CASSLAPAGVYEQYF. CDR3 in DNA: TGTGCCAGCAGCTTAGCTCCAGCGGGAGTTTACGAGCAGTACTTC.

As DNA, the CDR3 is TGTGCCAGCAGTTTAGCGATCTCCTACAATGAGCAGTACTTC. Translated: CASSLAISYNEQYF. J is TRBJ2-1 and V is TRBV27; D not certain. The DNA end is a closer match to TRBJ2-7, so the J assignment may be wrong. The germline V gene encodes CDR1 MNHEY and CDR2 SMNVEV (reference sequence). The CDR3 contains 14 residues.

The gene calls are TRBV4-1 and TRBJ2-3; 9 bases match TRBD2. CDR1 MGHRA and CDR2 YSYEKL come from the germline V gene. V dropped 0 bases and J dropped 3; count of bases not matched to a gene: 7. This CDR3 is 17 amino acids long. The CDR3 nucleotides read TGCGCCAGCAGCCAAGATCGAGCGGGGGGAGGTACAGATACGCAGTATTTT. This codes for CASSQDRAGGGTDTQYF.

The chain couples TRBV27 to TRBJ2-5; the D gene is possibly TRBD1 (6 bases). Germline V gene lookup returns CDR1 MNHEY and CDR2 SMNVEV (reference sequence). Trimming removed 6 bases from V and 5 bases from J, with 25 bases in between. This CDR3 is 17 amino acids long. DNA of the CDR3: TGTGCCAGCAGCTCCACCCCACAGGGATCGGTACTGGAGACCCAGTACTTC. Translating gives CASSSTPQGSVLETQYF.

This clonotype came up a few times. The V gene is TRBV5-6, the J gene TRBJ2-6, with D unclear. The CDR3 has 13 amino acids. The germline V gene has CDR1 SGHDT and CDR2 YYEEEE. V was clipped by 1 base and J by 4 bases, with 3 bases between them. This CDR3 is CASSLQGANVLTF. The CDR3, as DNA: TGTGCCAGCAGCTTGCAGGGGGCCAACGTCCTGACTTTC.

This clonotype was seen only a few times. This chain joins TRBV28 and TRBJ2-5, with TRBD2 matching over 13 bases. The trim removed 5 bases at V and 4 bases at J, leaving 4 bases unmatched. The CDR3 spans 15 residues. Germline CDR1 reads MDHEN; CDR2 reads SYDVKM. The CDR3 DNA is TGTGCCAGCAGTCCGACTAGCGGGAGGATAGAGACCCAGTACTTC. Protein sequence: CASSPTSGRIETQYF. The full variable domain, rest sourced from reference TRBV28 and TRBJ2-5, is DVKVTQSSRYLVKRTGEKVFLECVQDMDHENMFWYRQDPGLGLRLIYFSYDVKMKEKGDIPEGYSVSREKKERFSLILESASTNQTSMYLCASSPTSGRIETQYFGPGTRLLVL.

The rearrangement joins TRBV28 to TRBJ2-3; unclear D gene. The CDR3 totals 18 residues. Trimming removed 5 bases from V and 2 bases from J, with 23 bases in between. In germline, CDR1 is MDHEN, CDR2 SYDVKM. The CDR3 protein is CASSPPRGPRKTTDTQYF. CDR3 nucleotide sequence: TGTGCCAGCAGTCCCCCCAGAGGCCCGCGGAAGACCACAGATACGCAGTATTTT. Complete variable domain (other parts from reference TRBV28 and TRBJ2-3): DVKVTQSSRYLVKRTGEKVFLECVQDMDHENMFWYRQDPGLGLRLIYFSYDVKMKEKGDIPEGYSVSREKKERFSLILESASTNQTSMYLCASSPPRGPRKTTDTQYFGPGTRLTVL.

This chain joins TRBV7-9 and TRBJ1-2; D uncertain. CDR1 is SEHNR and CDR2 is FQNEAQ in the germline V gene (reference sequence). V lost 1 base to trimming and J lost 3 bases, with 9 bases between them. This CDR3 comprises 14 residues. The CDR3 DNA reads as TGTGCCAGCAGCTTAGACTGGACCTACTATGGCTACACCTTC. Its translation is CASSLDWTYYGYTF.

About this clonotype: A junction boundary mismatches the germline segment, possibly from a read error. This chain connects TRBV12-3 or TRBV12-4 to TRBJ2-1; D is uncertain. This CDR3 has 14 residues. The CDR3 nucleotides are TGCGCCAGCAGTTTAGGATTCGCCCTCAATGAGCAGTTCTTC. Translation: CASSLGFALNEQFF.

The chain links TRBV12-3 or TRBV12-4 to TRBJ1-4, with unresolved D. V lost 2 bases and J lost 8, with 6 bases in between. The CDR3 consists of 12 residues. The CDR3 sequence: CASSLNGEKLFF. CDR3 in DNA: TGTGCCAGCAGTTTAAATGGGGAAAAACTGTTTTTT.